These T cell receptor beta chains were read from a single sample in a study of T cells after yellow fever vaccination. TCRdb called the 5' RACE reads again in MiXCR, with one record for every CDR3 protein. The sample has 300,000 to 450,000 distinct CDR3 sequences; over 5% are singletons. Sequenced material: PBMCs, taken 5 days after the yellow fever booster vaccination. These receptor sequences come from a man aged 25 to 45 who received the YFV17D yellow fever vaccine. Both conserved end residues are part of each CDR3. The D gene is left open where the match is weak. The size of a clone is reported for some rows only, either as once, few or many, or as a class for expanded clones.

j_call	d_call	clone_size	cdr3_length	v_call	cdr3_aa	cdr3_nt
TRBJ2-7	NA	few	13	TRBV20-1	CSALRTSTYEQYF	TGCAGTGCCCTCAGGACTTCTACCTACGAGCAGTACTTC
TRBJ2-2	NA	many	16	TRBV7-2	CASSLGQGALGRELFF	TGTGCCAGCAGCTTAGGTCAGGGCGCATTGGGCCGGGAGCTGTTTTTT
TRBJ2-2	TRBD1	many	14	TRBV5-6	CASRLGQLTGELFF	TGTGCCAGCAGGTTGGGACAGCTCACCGGGGAGCTGTTTTTT
TRBJ2-3	NA	NA	12	TRBV29-1	CSVSRGSDTQYF	TGCAGCGTTTCTAGGGGTTCAGATACGCAGTATTTT
TRBJ2-6	NA	NA	21	TRBV14	CASSQAGTFRSFWPGANVLTF	TGTGCCAGCAGCCAAGCTGGAACTTTTAGGAGCTTCTGGCCTGGGGCCAACGTCCTGACTTTC
TRBJ1-1	NA	few	15	TRBV7-2	CASSLGRFMNTEAFF	TGTGCCAGCAGCTTAGGCAGATTCATGAACACTGAAGCTTTCTTT
TRBJ2-2	TRBD2	NA	16	TRBV18	CASSKEAGTNTGELFF	TGTGCCAGCTCCAAGGAAGCGGGAACGAACACCGGGGAGCTGTTTTTT
TRBJ2-4	NA	many	15	TRBV30	CACVPGRLAKNIQYF	TGTGCCTGCGTCCCGGGCAGATTAGCCAAAAACATTCAGTACTTC
TRBJ2-7	NA	NA	14	TRBV4-2	CASSPMGASYEQYF	TGTGCCAGCAGCCCAATGGGGGCCTCCTACGAGCAGTACTTC
TRBJ1-1	NA	NA	14	TRBV13	CASSLASGAAEAFF	TGTGCCAGCAGCTTAGCATCCGGGGCTGCTGAAGCTTTCTTT
TRBJ2-3	TRBD2	NA	18	TRBV5-1	CASSILRLAGDGSDTQYF	TGCGCCAGCAGCATCCTTCGTCTAGCGGGAGACGGTTCAGATACGCAGTATTTT
TRBJ2-1	TRBD2	many	15	TRBV5-1	CASSFLAGGNNEQFF	TGCGCCAGCAGCTTTCTAGCGGGAGGGAACAATGAGCAGTTCTTC
TRBJ2-5	NA	few	13	TRBV27	CASSFSRTETQYF	TGTGCCAGCAGTTTCTCACGAACGGAGACCCAGTACTTC
TRBJ2-2	TRBD2	many	16	TRBV5-1	CASSLSGRANTGELFF	TGCGCCAGCAGCTTGAGCGGGAGAGCGAACACCGGGGAGCTGTTTTTT
TRBJ2-4	NA	NA	16	TRBV5-1	CASSLDGVIAKNIQYF	TGCGCCAGCAGCTTGGATGGGGTTATCGCCAAAAACATTCAGTACTTC
TRBJ2-1	NA	few	12	TRBV12-5	CASGLVVHEQFF	TGTGCTAGTGGTTTGGTGGTCCATGAGCAGTTCTTC
TRBJ2-3	TRBD2	many	16	TRBV4-3	CASSQERGLAGDTQYF	TGCGCCAGCAGCCAAGAAAGAGGACTAGCGGGAGATACGCAGTATTTT
TRBJ2-6	TRBD1	few	20	TRBV11-1	CASSSLPTGDQYSGANVLTF	TGTGCCAGCAGTTCTCTACCAACAGGGGACCAATACTCTGGGGCCAACGTCCTGACTTTC
TRBJ2-5	TRBD2	few	17	TRBV7-9	CASSSHRTSGTTSTQYF	TGTGCCAGCAGCTCCCATCGGACTAGCGGGACGACGTCGACCCAGTACTTC
TRBJ1-6	NA	few	13	TRBV7-9	CASSPLPGSPLHF	TGTGCCAGCAGCCCCCTTCCAGGATCACCCCTCCACTTT
TRBJ2-1	NA	few	15	TRBV10-3	CAISEPGKGYNEQFF	TGTGCCATCAGTGAGCCCGGGAAAGGGTACAATGAGCAGTTCTTC
TRBJ2-4	TRBD2	NA	14	TRBV20-1	CSADGLAVKNIQYF	TGCAGTGCTGACGGACTAGCGGTGAAGAACATTCAGTACTTC
TRBJ1-2	NA	NA	15	TRBV30	CAGNQGRSVNYGYTF	TGTGCCGGTAACCAGGGTCGTAGTGTTAACTATGGCTACACCTTC
TRBJ2-5	TRBD1	NA	14	TRBV11-2	CASSPEGQLGAQYF	TGTGCCAGCAGCCCCGAGGGACAGTTGGGGGCCCAGTACTTC
TRBJ2-5	NA	many	16	TRBV7-2	CASSQGWVLMQETQYF	TGTGCCAGCAGCCAGGGGTGGGTCTTGATGCAAGAGACCCAGTACTTC
TRBJ1-5	TRBD1	few	18	TRBV27	CASSSNRQGSTRNQPQHF	TGTGCCAGCAGTTCAAATCGACAGGGGAGTACGCGCAATCAGCCCCAGCATTTT
TRBJ2-2	TRBD2	NA	18	TRBV20-1	CSAPKTSGRVDSIGELFF	TGCAGTGCTCCTAAGACTAGCGGGAGGGTCGATTCGATAGGGGAGCTGTTTTTT
TRBJ1-4	NA	few	15	TRBV7-2	CASRPDRGRGEKLFF	TGTGCCAGCAGACCGGACCGGGGGCGAGGCGAAAAACTGTTTTTT
TRBJ2-7	NA	many	13	TRBV10-3	CAISESGGYEQYF	TGTGCCATCAGTGAGTCGGGGGGCTACGAGCAGTACTTC
TRBJ1-3	NA	NA	14	TRBV9	CASSVKTAGNTIYF	TGTGCCAGCAGCGTAAAGACAGCTGGAAACACCATATATTTT
TRBJ2-6	NA	few	16	TRBV5-1	CASSDDKSSGANVLTF	TGCGCCAGCAGCGACGATAAGAGCTCTGGGGCCAACGTCCTGACTTTC
TRBJ2-7	TRBD1	NA	15	TRBV10-3	CAISDGTGLSYEHYF	TGTGCCATCAGTGACGGGACAGGCCTCTCCTACGAGCATTACTTC
TRBJ2-6	TRBD2	few	17	TRBV29-1	CSAWEAGGPSGANVLTF	TGCAGCGCTTGGGAGGCGGGAGGGCCGTCTGGGGCCAACGTCCTGACTTTC
TRBJ2-7	TRBD2	many	14	TRBV6-1	CASRERGSSYEQYF	TGTGCCAGCAGGGAGCGGGGTAGCTCCTACGAGCAGTACTTC
TRBJ2-1	TRBD2	many	15	TRBV5-1	CASSLPGRTYNEQFF	TGCGCCAGCAGCTTACCCGGGAGGACCTACAATGAGCAGTTCTTC
TRBJ2-3	TRBD2	many	17	TRBV7-9	CASSLVGTSGSTDTQYF	TGTGCCAGCAGCTTAGTGGGGACTAGCGGAAGCACAGATACGCAGTATTTT
TRBJ2-1	NA	many	15	TRBV12-3/TRBV12-4	CASTLGVTGGGEQFF	TGTGCCAGCACTTTAGGGGTTACAGGCGGAGGTGAGCAGTTCTTC
TRBJ1-1	NA	NA	13	TRBV6-1	CASSGLKNTEAFF	TGTGCCAGCAGTGGACTGAAGAACACTGAAGCTTTCTTT
TRBJ2-3	NA	few	12	TRBV5-1	CASSLTVDTQYF	TGCGCCAGCAGCTTAACGGTAGATACGCAGTATTTT
TRBJ2-1	NA	many	17	TRBV3-1	CASSQDALGGCYNEQFF	TGTGCCAGCAGCCAAGATGCCCTTGGGGGTTGCTACAATGAGCAGTTCTTC
TRBJ1-5	TRBD1	few	15	TRBV12-3/TRBV12-4	CASSPTGEGNQPQHF	TGTGCCAGCAGCCCCACAGGGGAGGGAAATCAGCCCCAGCATTTT
TRBJ1-2	TRBD1	NA	15	TRBV18	CASSPPGQGTYGYTF	TGTGCCAGCTCACCACCGGGACAGGGAACCTATGGCTACACCTTC
TRBJ2-5	TRBD2	few	16	TRBV27	CASRPIRLADQETQYF	TGTGCCAGCAGACCCATTAGACTAGCGGACCAAGAGACCCAGTACTTC
TRBJ1-1	NA	few	14	TRBV5-4	CASSSAGVGTEAFF	TGTGCCAGCAGCTCTGCGGGCGTCGGGACTGAAGCTTTCTTT
TRBJ2-7	NA	once	17	TRBV7-8	CASSLVFAGLGYTEQYF	TGTGCCAGCAGCTTAGTCTTTGCGGGGCTGGGCTACACCGAGCAGTACTTC
TRBJ2-6	TRBD1	NA	16	TRBV20-1	CSARGQGAGGANVLTF	TGCAGTGCTAGGGGACAGGGGGCAGGTGGGGCCAACGTCCTGACTTTC
TRBJ2-7	NA	few	13	TRBV7-2	CASSPSANYEQYF	TGTGCCAGCAGCCCCTCAGCGAACTACGAGCAGTACTTC
TRBJ2-5	NA	few	12	TRBV15	CATSRDLGTQYF	TGTGCCACCAGCAGAGATCTTGGGACCCAGTACTTC
TRBJ2-2	TRBD1	NA	16	TRBV5-1	CASSQGQGVLAGELFF	TGCGCCAGCAGCCAGGGACAGGGCGTCTTGGCCGGGGAGCTGTTTTTT
TRBJ2-7	TRBD2	few	18	TRBV11-2	CASSLTPSSGRGSYEQYF	TGTGCCAGCAGCTTAACCCCCTCTAGCGGGAGGGGAAGCTACGAGCAGTACTTC
TRBJ2-1	NA	NA	12	TRBV7-2	CASSSVSSEQFF	TGTGCCAGCAGCTCCGTTTCGTCTGAGCAGTTCTTC